This T cell receptor (beta chain) originates from a study of PD-1 blockade in classical Hodgkin lymphoma. Time point reported: cycle 4 day 1 (C4D1), after more than 5 weeks of nivolumab. There was relapse after autologous stem cell transplantation in every patient, and there was variation in brentuximab vedotin exposure. Sequenced by immunoSEQ multiplex PCR; TCRdb stores in-frame clones only, minus some. The sample carries some 58,000 clones, around 94% recorded once. Whole-study results and caveats: Undefined causes, possibly disease activity or prior therapy, underlie the repertoire differences.

The sample holds one count of this clone. Its antigen is currently unknown. Source: peripheral blood mononuclear cells (PBMCs), taken before the fourth cycle of nivolumab. This TCR came from a human donor with classical Hodgkin lymphoma.

The CDR3 loop is CASSSTSFVGNEQFF. CDR3 bases: TGTGCCAGCAGCAGCACTAGTTTTGTGGGGAATGAGCAGTTCTTC. The chain combines TRBV5-5 with TRBJ2-1, with D possibly TRBD2 on 5 matching bases. V dropped 4 bases and J dropped 7 bases, with 18 bases sitting between them. This CDR3 comprises 15 residues. Germline loops: CDR1 SGHKS, CDR2 YYEKEE (reference sequence).